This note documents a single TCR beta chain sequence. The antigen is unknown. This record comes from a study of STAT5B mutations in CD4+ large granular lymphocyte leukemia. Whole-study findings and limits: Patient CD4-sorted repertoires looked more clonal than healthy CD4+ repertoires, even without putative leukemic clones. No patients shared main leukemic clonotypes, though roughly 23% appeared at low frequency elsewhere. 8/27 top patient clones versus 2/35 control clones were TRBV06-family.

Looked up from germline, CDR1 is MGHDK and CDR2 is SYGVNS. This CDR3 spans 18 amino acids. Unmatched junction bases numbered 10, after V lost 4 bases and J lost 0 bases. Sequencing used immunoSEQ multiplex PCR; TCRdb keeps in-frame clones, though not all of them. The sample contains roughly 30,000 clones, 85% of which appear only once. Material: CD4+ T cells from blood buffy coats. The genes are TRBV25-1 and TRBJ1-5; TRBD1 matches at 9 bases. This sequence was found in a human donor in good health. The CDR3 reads CASSVRDRETHSNQPQHF. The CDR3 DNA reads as TGTGCCAGCAGTGTCCGGGACAGGGAGACCCATAGCAATCAGCCCCAGCATTTT.